These 29 T cell receptor beta chains originate from one sample sequenced in a study of T cells in Graves' hyperthyroidism and ophthalmopathy. TCR beta CDR3 sequences were amplified from RNA transcripts. An initial round of RT-PCR targeting the TCR CDR3 relied on the HTBI primer set. TCRdb reanalysed the multiplex PCR reads using MiXCR and keeps one entry per CDR3 protein. The data contain about 590,000 distinct CDR3 sequences, about 15% of them seen just once; the ten biggest clones take up approximately 7%. Sequenced sample: blood. These TCRs come from a woman between 25 and 40 years old with Graves' hyperthyroidism.

At least ten counts were recorded for this clonotype. The rearrangement joins TRBV5-1 to TRBJ2-2; 7 nucleotides line up with TRBD1. Trimming took 4 bases from V and 3 from J; bases not matched to a gene: 9. This CDR3 has 16 residues. The germline CDR1 and CDR2 sequences are SGHRS and YFSETQ. CDR3 DNA sequence: TGCGCCAGCAGCCCGAGACAGGGAGTAGACACCGGGGAGCTGTTTTTT. This codes for CASSPRQGVDTGELFF.

This clonotype turned up a few times. This chain uses TRBV19 with TRBJ2-5; 7 nucleotides match TRBD2. Losses at the gene ends were 7 bases for V and 5 bases for J; bases not matched to a gene: 7. Germline V gene sequence: CDR1 LNHDA, CDR2 SQIVND (reference sequence). The CDR3 has 13 residues. The CDR3 reads CASTAGVGETQYF. CDR3 DNA: TGTGCCAGTACGGCGGGAGTTGGTGAGACCCAGTACTTC.

This clonotype was counted ten times or more. The J gene is TRBJ2-7, the V gene TRBV6-2 or TRBV6-3, with TRBD1 as a possible D gene (5 bases). With 2 bases removed from V and 5 bases from J, the gap between germline ends came to 13 bases. Germline V CDR1 and CDR2: MNHEY, SVGEGT. The CDR3 is 14 amino acids. DNA for the CDR3: TGTGCCAGCAGTTACACCGGCAGGGTGGACGAGCAGTACTTC. Amino acids: CASSYTGRVDEQYF.

This clonotype turned up a few times. V and J are TRBV10-2 and TRBJ2-1, with D uncertain. Trimming cost V 8 bases and J 3 bases, with 17 bases left between them. The CDR3 is 15 amino acids. Germline V gene data show CDR1 as WSHSY and CDR2 as SAAADI. The CDR3 spells CASSVPSAGYNEQFF. DNA for the CDR3: TGCGCCAGCTCCGTTCCTTCGGCAGGCTACAATGAGCAGTTCTTC.

As for this clonotype: The junction departs from the called germline gene at one end, perhaps through a read error. The genes are TRBV12-5 and TRBJ2-7; possibly TRBD2 for D (7 bases). The germline gives CDR1 LGHNT, CDR2 FRNRAP. There are 13 residues in the CDR3. The CDR3 nucleotides read TGTGCTGGTGGAGGGGGGGCCTACCACGAGCAGTACTTC. It codes for CAGGGGAYHEQYF.

This clonotype was recorded at least ten times. This chain links TRBV29-1 with TRBJ2-1, with D hard to call. CDR3 length: 10 residues. The germline V and J ends were trimmed by 6 bases and 5 bases, with 5 bases remaining between them. Germline assignment: CDR1 SQVTM and CDR2 ANQGSEA. The CDR3 loop is CSVWDNEQFF. The CDR3 bases are TGCAGCGTCTGGGACAATGAGCAGTTCTTC.

In this sample, this clonotype turned up a few times. A much more abundant neighbour one base away suggests this may be a read error. The V call is TRBV20-1, the J call TRBJ2-3; D might be TRBD2 (6 bases). V lost 0 bases and J lost 5, with 15 bases in between. The CDR3 consists of 15 residues. From germline, CDR1 is DFQATT and CDR2 SNEGSKA (reference sequence). The CDR3 loop is CSARDLVGGVDTQYF. The CDR3 DNA reads TGCAGTGCTAGAGATCTGGTGGGAGGAGTAGATACGCAGTATTTT.

This clonotype has ten or more counts. The chain carries TRBV7-9 and TRBJ2-1; no definite D call. Trimming cost V 6 bases and J 5 bases, with 23 bases left between them. CDR3 length: 17 amino acids. From germline, CDR1 is SEHNR and CDR2 FQNEAQ (reference sequence). CDR3 nucleotide sequence: TGTGCCAGCAGGAAAGGCCCCCGGCTCGAAGGGAACAATGAGCAGTTCTTC. Amino acid sequence: CASRKGPRLEGNNEQFF.

On this clonotype: Since a much larger clone is just one base distant, this may be a read error. This sequence joins TRBV14 and TRBJ2-2; either TRBD1 or TRBD2 may fit D (5 bases each). The CDR3 covers 15 residues. Germline V lookup: CDR1 SGHDN, CDR2 FVKESK. Here the CDR3 reads CASSHLWGGTGDLFF. The CDR3 nucleotides read TGTGCCAGCAGCCACCTTTGGGGCGGCACCGGGGATCTGTTTTTT. The full variable domain, completed using reference TRBV14 and TRBJ2-2, is EAGVTQFPSHSVIEKGQTVTLRCDPISGHDNLYWYRRVMGKEIKFLLHFVKESKQDESGMPNNRFLAERTGGTYSTLKVQPAELEDSGVYFCASSHLWGGTGDLFFGEGSRLTVL.

This clonotype was counted many times. The genes are TRBV19 and TRBJ2-1, with 10 bases matching TRBD1. The CDR3 runs to 14 residues. Trimming cost V 5 bases and J 7 bases; bases outside gene matches: 5. Germline V CDR1 and CDR2: LNHDA, SQIVND (reference sequence). The CDR3 here is CASSPDRGRNEQFF. CDR3 sequence (DNA): TGTGCCAGTAGTCCGGACAGGGGGAGGAATGAGCAGTTCTTC.

This clonotype was detected many times. The rearrangement joins TRBV10-3 to TRBJ2-1, with no clear D. Trimming removed 6 bases at V and 4 bases at J, with 10 bases between. The CDR3 loop spans 13 amino acids. The germline CDR1 and CDR2 sequences are ENHRY and SYGVKD. CDR3 loop: CAIRKDQYNEQFF. CDR3 coding DNA: TGTGCCATCAGAAAGGACCAATACAATGAGCAGTTCTTC.

This clonotype appeared a single time. The junction shows a germline mismatch at one end, possibly a read error. The chain uses TRBV11-1 and TRBJ2-1, with 11 bases lining up with TRBD2. The CDR3 loop spans 18 amino acids. Germline values: CDR1 SGHAT, CDR2 FQDESV (reference sequence). The CDR3 DNA follows: TGCGCCAGCAGCCAAGAAGGGCTGGCACTAGCGGGAGACAATGAGCAGTTCTTC. This translates into CASSQEGLALAGDNEQFF.

This chain connects TRBV20-1 to TRBJ2-4; 12 bases match TRBD2. Trimming removed 5 bases from V and 1 base from J; junction bases left unmatched: 6. The germline gives CDR1 DFQATT, CDR2 SNEGSKA (reference sequence). CDR3 length equals 16 residues. The CDR3 nucleotides are TGCAGTGCTTGGACTAGCGGGAAGGCGGCCAAAAACATTCAGTACTTC. Protein sequence: CSAWTSGKAAKNIQYF.

This clonotype has at least ten counts. V and J are TRBV5-1 and TRBJ1-2, with unresolved D. Germline loops: CDR1 SGHRS, CDR2 YFSETQ. The CDR3 runs to 14 residues. Trimming shortened V by 0 bases and J by 3 bases, and 9 bases separated the two germline ends. Here the CDR3 reads CASSLGEAYYGYTF. The CDR3, as DNA: TGCGCCAGCAGCTTGGGAGAGGCCTACTATGGCTACACCTTC.

Many counts were recorded for this clonotype. This chain connects TRBV7-8 to TRBJ2-1; tentative D call: TRBD2 (6 bases). The length of the CDR3 is 14 residues. Per germline, CDR1 SGHVS and CDR2 FQNEAQ. V dropped 4 bases and J dropped 4 bases, with 11 bases sitting between them. DNA for the CDR3: TGTGCCAGCAGCTCGTCCGGGAGATACAATGAGCAGTTCTTC. Its translation: CASSSSGRYNEQFF.

This clonotype has ten or more counts. The J gene is TRBJ2-5, the V gene TRBV6-2 or TRBV6-3; D not certain. Germline CDR1 reads MNHEY; CDR2 reads SVGEGT. Between the trimmed V and J ends, which lost 0 bases and 2 bases, there was a span of 7 bases. The CDR3 is made up of 14 amino acids. CDR3 amino acids: CASSYSGTQETQYF. CDR3 nucleotides: TGTGCCAGCAGTTACTCGGGCACTCAAGAGACCCAGTACTTC.

The chain recombines TRBV30 with TRBJ2-3; 12 nucleotides match TRBD2. The CDR3 length is 17 residues. V trimming: 4 bases; J trimming: 0 bases; junction bases outside the gene matches: 8. Germline V gene lookup returns CDR1 GTSNPN and CDR2 SVGIG (reference sequence). The DNA for the CDR3 is TGTGCCTGGAACGGGCTAGCGGGAGGGCCTAGCACAGATACGCAGTATTTT. This sequence encodes CAWNGLAGGPSTDTQYF.

This clonotype was observed a few times. The chain couples TRBV27 to TRBJ2-1, with D uncertain. V was pared by 3 bases and J by 6 bases, with 6 bases between. The CDR3 extends over 12 amino acids. Germline V lookup: CDR1 MNHEY, CDR2 SMNVEV (reference sequence). Here the CDR3 DNA reads TGTGCCAGCAGTTTCGGTTCCAATGAGCAGTTCTTC. It codes for CASSFGSNEQFF.

About this clonotype: Possible read error: a much larger clone is one base away. The CDR3 loop reads CASALNLAGSQRSQYF. The CDR3 DNA reads as TGCGCCAGCGCCCTCAATTTAGCGGGTAGTCAACGCTCGCAGTACTTC. The gene calls are TRBV5-1 and TRBJ2-7; TRBD2 aligns across 7 bases. Trimming cost V 7 bases and J 9 bases; bases outside gene matches: 22. The germline gives CDR1 SGHRS, CDR2 YFSETQ. The CDR3 is 16 residues long.

This clonotype was seen repeatedly, ten times or more. V and J are TRBV29-1 and TRBJ2-7; 8 bases match TRBD2. Trimming cost V 6 bases and J 3 bases; bases outside gene matches: 10. The V gene's germline CDR1 is SQVTM and CDR2 ANQGSEA. The CDR3 spans 14 residues. CDR3 in amino acids: CSVWLAGSGYEQYF. As DNA, the CDR3 is TGCAGCGTCTGGTTAGCGGGATCTGGCTACGAGCAGTACTTC.

This clonotype occurred many times. The chain is built from TRBV10-3 and TRBJ2-7; TRBD2 aligns across 10 bases. This CDR3 comprises 17 residues. V gave up 0 bases and J gave up 4 bases; unmatched junction bases: 9. Looked up from germline, CDR1 is ENHRY and CDR2 is SYGVKD. The CDR3 is CAISESTPASGRYEQYF. In nucleotides, the CDR3 is TGTGCCATCAGTGAGTCGACTCCTGCTAGCGGGAGATACGAGCAGTACTTC.

This clonotype was picked up many times. The V gene is TRBV6-5, the J gene TRBJ2-3, with TRBD2 identical over 8 bases. In germline, CDR1 is MNHEY, CDR2 SVGAGI. The ends lost 2 bases at V and 4 bases at J; junction bases unmatched: 11. The CDR3 spans 17 residues. CDR3 loop: CASSYGRSGRFSDTQYF. CDR3 nucleotides: TGTGCCAGCAGTTACGGACGGAGCGGGAGATTTTCAGATACGCAGTATTTT.

This clonotype was detected many times. The chain uses TRBV7-3 and TRBJ2-1, with 15 bases matching TRBD2. The CDR3 consists of 16 residues. V lost 3 bases to trimming and J lost 5 bases; unmatched junction nucleotides: 2. The germline gives CDR1 SGHTA, CDR2 FQGTGA. The CDR3 DNA reads TGTGCCAGCAGCTTGGGACTAGCGGGAGGCGACAATGAGCAGTTCTTC. Amino acids: CASSLGLAGGDNEQFF.

This clonotype was recorded at least ten times. The chain couples TRBV3-1 to TRBJ2-5; D remains ambiguous. Germline V gene data show CDR1 as LGHDT and CDR2 as YNNKEL (reference sequence). The CDR3 has 16 amino acids. The V end lost 0 bases, the J end lost 3 bases, and 14 bases lay between the germline ends. The CDR3 spells CASSQEKGGTKETQYF. The CDR3 DNA is TGTGCCAGCAGCCAAGAAAAGGGCGGAACTAAAGAGACCCAGTACTTC.

Only a few counts were recorded for this clonotype. A read error is possible here, since a much larger clone lies one base away. The chain links TRBV5-1 to TRBJ2-1; 10 bases fit TRBD1. Germline assignment: CDR1 SGHRS and CDR2 YFSETQ. The CDR3 runs 13 residues. Here the CDR3 reads CASSMTGGGEQSF. CDR3 DNA: TGCGCCAGCAGCATGACAGGGGGCGGAGAGCAGTCCTTC.

This clonotype was found a few times. The rearrangement joins TRBV27 to TRBJ1-5; 12 bases line up with TRBD1. Trimming removed 5 bases from V and 2 bases from J; junction bases left unmatched: 16. The germline gives CDR1 MNHEY, CDR2 SMNVEV (reference sequence). This CDR3 region has 20 residues. CDR3 DNA: TGTGCCAGCAGTCCCGGGCTGGGACAGGGGGCCGCTGTGGGCAATCAGCCCCAGCATTTT. It translates to CASSPGLGQGAAVGNQPQHF.

The rearrangement uses TRBV19 and TRBJ1-1; D gene uncertain. V shed 6 bases and J shed 7 bases, with 15 bases lying between them. The CDR3 loop spans 13 amino acids. CDR1 is LNHDA and CDR2 is SQIVND in the germline V gene (reference sequence). CDR3 coding DNA: TGTGCCAGTAGCCGGGAGAAATCGTTTGAAGCTTTCTTT. Translating it yields CASSREKSFEAFF.

A few counts support this clonotype. J is TRBJ1-1 and V is TRBV7-2; weak D call: TRBD1 (6 bases). Germline V lookup: CDR1 SGHTA, CDR2 FQGNSA. The CDR3 is 16 residues long. V lost 2 bases, J lost 3 bases, and 16 bases lay in between. The CDR3: CASSLTRQADYTEAFF. The CDR3 DNA sequence: TGTGCCAGCAGCTTAACAAGACAGGCCGATTACACTGAAGCTTTCTTT.

This clonotype showed up just a few times. CDR3 region: CAWSAGRRGEQYF. The CDR3 DNA follows: TGTGCCTGGAGTGCGGGTCGAAGGGGCGAGCAGTACTTC. V usage is TRBV30 and J usage is TRBJ2-7; perhaps TRBD1 as D (5 bases). CDR3 length: 13 amino acids. Between the trimmed V and J ends, which lost 1 base and 6 bases, there was a span of 13 bases. Looked up from germline, CDR1 is GTSNPN and CDR2 is SVGIG (reference sequence).